The rows below give T cell receptor beta chains drawn from one sample of a study of T-cell reconstitution after alpha-beta-depleted transplantation in children. TCRdb re-derived calls from the PCR reads in MiXCR, one entry per CDR3 protein. Counted here are over 85,000 distinct CDR3 sequences, over 6% occurring once; the ten biggest clones make up around 15%. The sample here was PBMCs, taken before TCRalphabeta/CD19-depleted stem cell transplant. These TCRs come from a boy between 2 and 10 years old with acute lymphoblastic leukemia, due to receive a stem cell transplant. Both conserved end residues are part of each CDR3. D genes are given only for firm matches. Clone size, where shown, is once, few, many, or a class for clones that have expanded.

D: TRBD2
size: NA
V: TRBV3-1
J: TRBJ2-3
CDR3: CATCHDTGGTDTQYF
DNA: TGTGCCACCTGCCATGATACGGGGGGAACAGATACGCAGTATTTT

D: TRBD2
size: NA
V: TRBV7-8
J: TRBJ2-3
CDR3: CASSILGLADRSSTDTQYF
DNA: TGTGCCAGCAGCATTTTGGGACTAGCGGATCGTTCTAGCACAGATACGCAGTATTTT

D: NA
size: many
V: TRBV7-6
J: TRBJ2-7
CDR3: CASSVDRDYEQYF
DNA: TGTGCCAGCAGCGTAGACAGAGACTACGAGCAGTACTTC

D: TRBD1
size: many
V: TRBV5-1
J: TRBJ2-3
CDR3: CASSPDRPSTDTQYF
DNA: TGCGCCAGCAGCCCGGACAGGCCGAGCACAGATACGCAGTATTTT

D: NA
size: many
V: TRBV4-1
J: TRBJ2-3
CDR3: CATGALDTDTQYF
DNA: TGCGCCACGGGGGCCCTGGACACAGATACGCAGTATTTT

D: NA
size: few
V: TRBV7-3
J: TRBJ1-2
CDR3: CASSEQGGTPANYGYTF
DNA: TGTGCCAGCAGCGAACAGGGTGGGACCCCAGCTAACTATGGCTACACCTTC

D: TRBD2
size: NA
V: TRBV11-1
J: TRBJ2-1
CDR3: CASSIRTSGVSYNEQFF
DNA: TGTGCCAGCAGCATCCGGACTAGCGGGGTCTCCTACAATGAGCAGTTCTTC

D: NA
size: NA
V: TRBV6-1
J: TRBJ1-6
CDR3: CASEDNSPLHF
DNA: TGTGCCAGCGAGGATAATTCACCCCTCCACTTT

D: TRBD1
size: NA
V: TRBV7-9
J: TRBJ1-6
CDR3: CASRGRGQGASPLHF
DNA: TGTGCCAGCAGAGGGAGGGGACAGGGGGCTTCACCCCTCCACTTT

D: TRBD2
size: NA
V: TRBV3-1
J: TRBJ2-2
CDR3: CASTRPGGGGASTGELFF
DNA: TGTGCCTCCACCCGCCCTGGGGGCGGGGGGGCGAGCACCGGGGAGCTGTTTTTT

D: TRBD1
size: NA
V: TRBV18
J: TRBJ2-3
CDR3: CASSPLQLTGNTDTQYF
DNA: TGTGCCAGCTCACCCCTACAGTTGACAGGGAACACAGATACGCAGTATTTT

D: NA
size: few
V: TRBV20-1
J: TRBJ2-5
CDR3: CSARSLGRQEYF
DNA: TGCAGTGCTAGATCCCTCGGAAGACAAGAGTACTTC

D: NA
size: NA
V: TRBV18
J: TRBJ1-1
CDR3: CASSPTQGTEAFF
DNA: TGTGCCAGCTCACCTACACAGGGCACTGAAGCTTTCTTT

D: TRBD2
size: NA
V: TRBV5-5
J: TRBJ2-3
CDR3: CASSSNPGGTTDTLYF
DNA: TGTGCCAGCAGCTCCAACCCCGGGGGGACCACAGATACGCTGTATTTT

D: NA
size: few
V: TRBV13
J: TRBJ2-1
CDR3: CASSPLTSYNEQFF
DNA: TGTGCCAGCAGTCCTCTGACTAGCTACAATGAGCAGTTCTTC

D: NA
size: many
V: TRBV4-1
J: TRBJ2-7
CDR3: CASSQEEGTGSYEQYF
DNA: TGCGCCAGCAGCCAAGAAGAGGGAACGGGCTCCTACGAGCAGTACTTC

D: NA
size: few
V: TRBV5-1
J: TRBJ2-6
CDR3: CASSFKDSGANVLTF
DNA: TGCGCCAGCAGCTTTAAGGACTCTGGGGCCAACGTCCTGACTTTC

D: NA
size: many
V: TRBV4-1
J: TRBJ1-1
CDR3: CASSQDLDWGGTEAFF
DNA: TGCGCCAGCAGCCAAGATCTTGACTGGGGTGGCACTGAAGCTTTCTTT

D: NA
size: few
V: TRBV9
J: TRBJ2-5
CDR3: CASSVDRGAEETQYF
DNA: TGTGCCAGCAGCGTAGATCGGGGGGCCGAAGAGACCCAGTACTTC

D: NA
size: many
V: TRBV12-3/TRBV12-4
J: TRBJ1-1
CDR3: CASSLQVMNTEAFF
DNA: TGTGCCAGCAGCCTACAGGTCATGAACACTGAAGCTTTCTTT

D: NA
size: many
V: TRBV20-1
J: TRBJ1-4
CDR3: CSASTINEKLFF
DNA: TGCAGTGCGTCGACCATTAATGAAAAACTGTTTTTT

D: NA
size: few
V: TRBV19
J: TRBJ1-5
CDR3: CASSIEGRGQPQHF
DNA: TGTGCCAGTAGTATTGAGGGTAGGGGTCAGCCCCAGCATTTT

D: NA
size: many
V: TRBV7-6
J: TRBJ2-3
CDR3: CASSLPSPRGPRTDTQYF
DNA: TGTGCCAGCAGCTTACCAAGTCCTAGGGGACCAAGGACAGATACGCAGTATTTT

D: NA
size: NA
V: TRBV21-1
J: TRBJ1-1
CDR3: CASSPKGKAISGQGVSEAFF
DNA: TGTGCCAGCAGCCCAAAGGGGAAAGCAATCTCGGGACAGGGTGTCTCTGAAGCTTTCTTT

D: TRBD2
size: few
V: TRBV6-1
J: TRBJ2-1
CDR3: CASSEVAGASNEQFF
DNA: TGTGCCAGCAGTGAGGTAGCGGGGGCCTCCAATGAGCAGTTCTTC

D: NA
size: NA
V: TRBV6-2/TRBV6-3
J: TRBJ2-7
CDR3: CASSYSIARVDEQYF
DNA: TGTGCCAGCAGTTACTCAATAGCAAGGGTTGACGAGCAGTACTTC

D: TRBD2
size: NA
V: TRBV12-5
J: TRBJ2-7
CDR3: CASGPGGDEQYF
DNA: TGTGCTAGTGGCCCCGGGGGGGACGAGCAGTACTTC

D: TRBD1
size: few
V: TRBV11-3
J: TRBJ2-7
CDR3: CASSFRDSAYEQYF
DNA: TGTGCCAGCAGCTTCCGGGACAGCGCCTACGAGCAGTACTTC

D: TRBD2
size: many
V: TRBV9
J: TRBJ2-3
CDR3: CASSPPGLAGAGGDTQYF
DNA: TGTGCCAGCAGCCCTCCGGGACTAGCGGGGGCCGGGGGAGATACGCAGTATTTT